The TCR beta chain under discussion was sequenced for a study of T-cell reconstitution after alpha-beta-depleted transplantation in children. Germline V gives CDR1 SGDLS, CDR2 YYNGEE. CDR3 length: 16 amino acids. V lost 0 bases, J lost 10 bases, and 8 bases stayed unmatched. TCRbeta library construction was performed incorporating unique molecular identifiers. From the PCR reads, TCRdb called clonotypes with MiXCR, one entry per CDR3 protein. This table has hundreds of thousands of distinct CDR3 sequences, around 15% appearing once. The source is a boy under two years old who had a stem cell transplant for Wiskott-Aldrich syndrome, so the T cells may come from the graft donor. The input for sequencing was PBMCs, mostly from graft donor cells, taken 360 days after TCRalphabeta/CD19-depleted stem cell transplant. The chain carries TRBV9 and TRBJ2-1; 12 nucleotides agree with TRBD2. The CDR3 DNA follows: TGTGCCAGCAGCGTAGTCCCTAGCGGGAGGGCAGGAGAGCAGTTCTTC. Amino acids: CASSVVPSGRAGEQFF. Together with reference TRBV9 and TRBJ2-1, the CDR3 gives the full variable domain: DSGVTQTPKHLITATGQRVTLRCSPRSGDLSVYWYQQSLDQGLQFLIQYYNGEERAKGNILERFSAQQFPDLHSELNLSSLELGDSALYFCASSVVPSGRAGEQFFGPGTRLTVL.